The present T cell receptor (beta chain) was sequenced within a study of regulatory T cells in long-lasting Graves disease (dated by TCRdb to the early 2020s). The study in broad terms: Antithyroid drugs had been taken for less than 3 months by newly diagnosed Graves' disease patients. The study took place in China and was registered as a clinical trial. TCR sequencing covered around 13 persistent and some 20 newly diagnosed Graves' disease patients, 33 samples in total. Peripheral blood TCR sequencing and RNA sequencing compared persistent Graves' disease patients with newly diagnosed Graves' disease patients.

Here is what the overall study found, with its caveats: Because the primary lesion, thyroid tissue, could not be accessed, the study looked at peripheral blood alone. More public clonotypes were shared among persistent patients (under 3,000) than among newly diagnosed patients (roughly 1,000). The authors acknowledged the small sample size as a limitation that may reduce accuracy. TRBV28, TRBJ1-2 and TRBJ2-5 were preferentially used in persistent disease, while TRBV20-1 and TRBJ2-1 were favored in newly diagnosed disease. Compared with newly diagnosed patients, patients with persistent Graves' disease had lower TCR Shannon entropy and fewer highly expanded clones, which suggests clonal expansion. Sequencing and analysis were limited to the TCR beta chain.

In the germline V gene, CDR1 corresponds to LGHNA and CDR2 to YNFKEQ. The CDR3 spans 15 residues, from the cysteine through the phenylalanine. CDR3 DNA is the only sequence kept; it has 45 bases, read in frame from the first base. V has 0 bases trimmed and J has 4 bases trimmed; junction bases matching no gene number 5. Library method: multiplex PCR. The sequencer was an Illumina HiSeq 4000. CDR3 regions were amplified by Arm-PCR with iRepertoire HTBI primers to construct TCR beta libraries. Gel purification was performed on PCR products prior to sequencing. Processing in the source paper ran as follows. Across samples, fewer than 70 TRBV and 14 TRBJ segments were identified and used for gene usage analysis of CDR3 amino acid clonotypes. Filtered high-quality paired reads were merged into contigs using COPE and FqMerger. BLAST was used to align contigs to IMGT TRBV, TRBD and TRBJ reference genes, with CDR3 defined following IMGT. Any clonotype with a frequency above 0.1% was classified as a highly expanded clone. Shannon entropy was used to measure repertoire diversity, and the Gini coefficient was used to measure V-J evenness. Clonotypes shared by more than one individual were considered public. The raw public data were reprocessed by TCRdb itself: fastp quality trimming at Q25, MiXCR clonotype calling, in-frame beta chains only. Here each entry gathers all rows of one CDR3 protein and keeps the most common genes and DNA. The V and J calls were not made by the authors but by TCRdb's processing. This sample lists approximately 400,000 distinct CDR3 sequences; around 11% were detected once. Together, the top ten hold about 19% of the sample.

This clonotype appeared a few times. The target of this receptor is not known. No clone much larger than this one lies a single base away; base qualities are absent. Taken with the paper, the label for time point translates to: newly diagnosed GD, antithyroid drugs for less than 3 months. For both TCR sequencing and RNA sequencing, RNA was extracted from PBMCs in TRIzol. The diagnosis of Graves' disease was made according to American Thyroid Association guidelines. Recruitment of patients was carried out at an endocrinology department in Xi'an, China. From each patient, nine milliliters of peripheral blood was collected into an EDTA anticoagulant tube. Ficoll Paque Plus density gradient separation was used to isolate PBMCs, and no further T cell sorting was performed. RNA quality was checked with an Agilent 2100 Bioanalyzer and agarose gel, and concentration with a NanoDrop 2000. These sequences were also reported in another study, on T cells in Graves' hyperthyroidism and ophthalmopathy. As the second paper documents: A patient counted as having stable Graves' hyperthyroidism if no progression to ophthalmopathy occurred over 18 months of follow-up. Hyperthyroidism patients were aged 18 to 65 years and newly diagnosed, with disease duration of less than 2 months. The study excluded patients with uncontrolled infections, other autoimmune diseases, pregnancy or lactation. Diagnoses were based on clinical symptoms, serum thyroxine and TRAb, thyroid ultrasound and orbital computed tomography. A first-round RT-PCR of the TCR CDR3 used the HTBI primer set with the Qiagen OneStep RT-PCR kit. Blood samples also contained most of the expanded thyroid clonotypes (frequency above 0.001), which suggests that blood repertoires may reflect thyroid immune responses. Ophthalmopathy was separated from stable hyperthyroidism by a 13 V-J signature model, with approximately 85% sensitivity and roughly 81% specificity obtained in cross-validation and 80%/75% obtained in testing. In validation, progression to ophthalmopathy was predicted by the model with 70.59% sensitivity and 72.22% specificity, a median of about 6.4 months before onset. To identify distinguishing TCR V-J signatures, a discovery cohort of about a hundred patients was used, comprising 40 to 45 with Graves' ophthalmopathy and 55 to 65 with stable Graves' hyperthyroidism. An independent validation cohort of 18 to 20 hyperthyroidism patients and approximately 15 patients who later progressed to ophthalmopathy tested prospective prediction of ophthalmopathy. The 95 to 100 discovery patients were randomly divided into training and test sets at a 7:3 ratio. In addition, the study compared T-cell repertoires in thyroid tissue and in blood from roughly 6 Graves' hyperthyroidism patients. After blood sampling, hyperthyroidism patients were treated with methimazole at a starting dose of 30 mg daily, and ophthalmopathy patients were treated with high-dose intravenous methylprednisolone. The libraries were constructed in a second round of multiplex PCR and then size-selected and purified. Sequencing of the libraries was done on an Illumina HiSeq2000 using paired-end 100 bp reads. SOAPnuke was used to process the raw data, throwing out any read that contained adapters or uncalled bases, had a mean Phred below 15, or lacked an exact constant-primer or identifier match. COPE v1.2.5 was used to merge the high-quality paired reads, and each unique nucleotide sequence was defined as a clonotype. MiTCR v1.1 was used to align clonotypes to the IMGT TRBV, TRBD and TRBJ reference segments. Only V-J combinations with frequency above 0.0001, covering about 99% of repertoires, were analysed. The TCS score was defined as the ratio of F50 (clonal expansion) to E x V (chaos), calculated using BLOSUM62-based TCRdist between CDR3 peptides within each V-J. Welch's t-statistics and random forest reduced roughly 540 V-J features to 10 to 15, which were used in a naive Bayes classifier (R e1071). Sample size was not statistically predetermined, and blinding of investigators to group allocation was not performed. The paper describes TCR Vbeta CDR3 sequencing of 120 to 150 peripheral blood samples, made up of 43 ophthalmopathy patients, some 76 hyperthyroidism patients and some 17 progressor patients.

The sequencing used peripheral blood mononuclear cells (PBMCs), collected at new diagnosis, from a patient treated with antithyroid drugs. This TCR came from a woman aged 18-29 years with Graves disease. Donor details come from another sample of the same person, matched by shared clones. The sequence joins TRBV4-2 to TRBJ2-7, with 8 middle bases fitting TRBD1. The CDR3 amino acid sequence is: CASSQEGGQGYEQYF. The DNA reads TGTGCCAGCAGCCAAGAGGGCGGACAGGGTTACGAGCAGTACTTC.